What follows are 2 T cell receptor beta chains derived from one specimen sequenced in a study of T cells after yellow fever vaccination. One entry per CDR3 protein results from TCRdb running MiXCR on the 5' RACE reads. Altogether about 350,000 distinct CDR3 sequences are present, around 8.1% being singletons, with the ten largest covering 17%. Sequences were derived from PBMCs, sampled roughly 46 days after the first yellow fever vaccination. Source of these receptors: a young man who received the YFV17D yellow fever vaccine.

This clonotype was counted ten times or more. This rearrangement joins TRBV7-8 to TRBJ2-1; 10 bases are shared with TRBD2. This CDR3 spans 16 amino acids. With V trimmed by 2 bases and J by 7 bases, 8 bases remained unmatched. The germline CDR1 and CDR2 sequences are SGHVS and FQNEAQ. The DNA for the CDR3 is TGTGCCAGCAGCTTAAAGAGCGGGGGGGCCGTAAATGAGCAGTTCTTC. It specifies CASSLKSGGAVNEQFF. The whole variable domain, remainder taken from reference TRBV7-8 and TRBJ2-1, is GAGVSQSPRYKVAKRGQDVALRCDPISGHVSLFWYQQALGQGPEFLTYFQNEAQLDKSGLPSDRFFAERPEGSVSTLKIQRTQQEDSAVYLCASSLKSGGAVNEQFFGPGTRLTVL.

This clonotype was observed a handful of times. The chain couples TRBV7-2 to TRBJ2-1, with 8 positions matching TRBD2. The CDR3 sequence is 17 residues long. Germline V gene lookup returns CDR1 SGHTA and CDR2 FQGNSA. The trim removed 0 bases at V and 2 bases at J, leaving 6 bases unmatched. CDR3 nucleotide sequence: TGTGCCAGCAGCTTAGCGTCCGGAGCGGGGGCCTACAATGAGCAGTTCTTC. It encodes CASSLASGAGAYNEQFF.